The 17 T cell receptor beta chains below come from one sample, sequenced in a study of T cell responses to AZD1222 COVID-19 vaccine. Sequencing was performed with immunoSEQ multiplex PCR; in TCRdb, only in-frame clones are kept and a portion is missing. Among 100,000 to 150,000 clones, over 75% were seen once, and the ten largest hold more than 20%. The material was peripheral blood, obtained on day 0 of AZD1222 vaccination. Every receptor here comes from an adult in good health.

This chain joins TRBV10-3 and TRBJ2-1; D unclear. There are 12 residues in the CDR3. Trimming stripped 10 bases from V and 1 base from J, with 8 bases between. From germline, CDR1 is ENHRY and CDR2 SYGVKD. The CDR3 is CATERSYNEQFF. DNA of the CDR3: TGTGCCACCGAAAGATCCTACAATGAGCAGTTCTTC.

V and J are TRBV28 and TRBJ1-4; no firm D call. The CDR3 is 14 amino acids. The germline V gene has CDR1 MDHEN and CDR2 SYDVKM. The V end lost 3 bases, the J end lost 7 bases, and 12 bases lay between the germline ends. CDR3 sequence reads: CASSFAQRFEKLFF. CDR3 coding DNA: TGTGCCAGCAGTTTTGCCCAACGTTTTGAAAAACTGTTTTTT.

V gene TRBV4-3 combines with J gene TRBJ1-1; 10 positions agree with TRBD1. The CDR3 is 15 residues long. V trimming: 4 bases; J trimming: 3 bases; junction bases outside the gene matches: 5. Germline CDR1 is LGHNA and CDR2 is YSLEER. The CDR3 loop reads CASSPRTGGDTEAFF. The DNA for the CDR3 is TGCGCCAGCAGCCCCAGGACAGGGGGGGACACTGAAGCTTTCTTT.

The table lists this clone with a count of one. The chain recombines TRBV6-5 with TRBJ1-2; perhaps TRBD1 as D (6 bases). The CDR3 has 15 amino acids. Germline V gene data show CDR1 as MNHEY and CDR2 as SVGAGI. The ends were cut back, 7 bases at V and 5 bases at J, with 20 bases in the middle. The CDR3 here is CASTIQTGSKYGYTF. For the CDR3, the DNA is TGTGCCAGCACCATTCAGACAGGTTCGAAATATGGCTACACCTTC.

The chain has TRBV5-1 and TRBJ1-2; the D is unclear. This CDR3 is built from 15 residues. V was trimmed by 0 bases and J by 3 bases, leaving 12 bases between them. Germline-derived CDR1 and CDR2 are SGHRS and YFSETQ. As DNA, the CDR3 is TGCGCCAGCAGCTTGGTGGTGGGTGGCGACTATGGCTACACCTTC. Amino acids: CASSLVVGGDYGYTF.

The chain recombines TRBV24-1 with TRBJ2-3; tentatively, D is TRBD1 (5 bases). V lost 6 bases to trimming and J lost 10 bases, with 13 bases between them. The CDR3 sequence is 12 residues long. Germline V CDR1 and CDR2: KGHDR, SFDVKD. The CDR3 nucleotides are TGTGCCACCAGTAGGGGCTCAGGTTCGCAGTATTTT. Translation gives CATSRGSGSQYF.

The chain uses TRBV5-4 and TRBJ2-7; possible D gene TRBD1, 6 bases. This CDR3 has 16 residues. The germline V gene has CDR1 SGHNT and CDR2 YYREEE (reference sequence). The ends were cut back, 2 bases at V and 0 bases at J, with 15 bases in the middle. Here the CDR3 DNA reads TGTGCCAGCAGCTTTCCTGGACAGTCAAACTCCTACGAGCAGTACTTC. Protein product: CASSFPGQSNSYEQYF.

The chain combines TRBV6-2 or TRBV6-3 with TRBJ1-5; D perhaps matches TRBD1 (5 bases). The V and J ends lost 5 bases and 3 bases respectively, with 11 bases between them. Per germline, CDR1 MNHEY and CDR2 SVGEGT. CDR3 length: 14 amino acids. This CDR3 reads CASSGPGPNQPQHF. In DNA, the CDR3 is TGTGCCAGCAGTGGACCAGGGCCCAATCAGCCCCAGCATTTT.

This rearrangement joins TRBV7-2 to TRBJ2-1, with D hard to call. CDR1 and CDR2 from the germline V gene are SGHTA and FQGNSA. This CDR3 spans 13 amino acids. V lost 5 bases and J 3 bases, leaving 8 bases between the germline ends. The chain's CDR3 is CASSIRIYNEQFF. The DNA for the CDR3 is TGTGCCAGCAGCATCAGGATCTACAATGAGCAGTTCTTC.

The rearrangement links TRBV27 to TRBJ1-1; D remains unclear. The germline gives CDR1 MNHEY, CDR2 SMNVEV (reference sequence). The CDR3 consists of 13 residues. Between the trimmed V and J ends, which lost 2 bases and 8 bases, there was a span of 12 bases. CDR3 region: CASSLRWEGEAFF. For the CDR3, the DNA is TGTGCCAGCAGTTTACGGTGGGAAGGGGAAGCTTTCTTT.

The CDR3 here is CASRWADRNTEAFF. The CDR3 DNA is TGCGCCAGCAGATGGGCGGATCGGAACACTGAAGCTTTCTTT. The V gene is TRBV5-1, the J gene TRBJ1-1; D is uncertain. Trimming left V 5 bases short and J 1 base short, with 12 bases between. CDR1 is SGHRS and CDR2 is YFSETQ in the germline V gene. The CDR3 runs 14 residues.

The chain has TRBV6-2 or TRBV6-3 and TRBJ2-7; D not certain. This CDR3 region has 11 residues. Germline-derived CDR1 and CDR2 are MNHEY and SVGEGT. V gave up 3 bases and J gave up 11 bases, with 11 bases separating them. The CDR3 bases are TGTGCCAGCAGTTATGTCGGGTCAAAGTACTTC. This sequence encodes CASSYVGSKYF.

CDR3 coding DNA: TGTGCCAGCAGCCTCCGGCGCCGGGGGGGCTATAGCAATCAGCCCCAGCATTTT. Residues: CASSLRRRGGYSNQPQHF. The V gene is TRBV3-1 (or the pseudogene TRBV3-2), the J gene TRBJ1-5; D perhaps matches TRBD1 (6 bases). CDR1 and CDR2 from the germline V gene are LGHDT and YNNKEL (reference sequence). V was cut by 4 bases and J by 0 bases, with 19 bases left in between. The CDR3 runs to 18 residues.

The chain recombines TRBV7-3 with TRBJ1-5; D is undetermined. The CDR3 sequence is 14 residues long. CDR1 is SGHTA and CDR2 is FQGTGA in the germline V gene. V shed 2 bases and J shed 2 bases, with 7 bases lying between them. CDR3 in DNA: TGTGCCAGCAGCTTAGTCGTAGGCAATCAGCCCCAGCATTTT. Residues: CASSLVVGNQPQHF.

The chain employs TRBV28 and TRBJ2-7; no clear D. Germline CDR1 is MDHEN and CDR2 is SYDVKM. This CDR3 has 12 residues. V lost 7 bases and J lost 6, with 13 bases in between. For the CDR3, the DNA is TGTGCCAGCAAACCGAGCCTGGGCGAGCAGTACTTC. It yields the protein CASKPSLGEQYF.

This clone is a singleton in its sample. V gene TRBV5-5 combines with J gene TRBJ1-5, with unresolved D. CDR3 length equals 14 residues. Trimming took 0 bases from V and 5 from J, leaving 9 bases between them. Germline V lookup: CDR1 SGHKS, CDR2 YYEKEE (reference sequence). The CDR3 region has the DNA TGTGCCAGCAGCTTGGGGACGGACTATCAGCCCCAGCATTTT. Translating it yields CASSLGTDYQPQHF.

This sequence joins TRBV5-5 and TRBJ2-7; no clear D gene. Germline loops: CDR1 SGHKS, CDR2 YYEKEE (reference sequence). The CDR3 contains 15 residues. V was cut by 0 bases and J by 0 bases, with 10 bases left in between. The CDR3 loop reads CASSLEGGGSYEQYF. CDR3 nucleotides: TGTGCCAGCAGCTTGGAAGGTGGCGGCTCCTACGAGCAGTACTTC.